This entry features one TCR beta chain sequence. Profiling relied on immunoSEQ multiplex PCR, and the TCRdb table lists in-frame clones only, not all of them. The sample comprises about 6,300 clones, roughly 83% of which are singletons, and 2.5% to 3% rests with the top ten. This entry is derived from a study of immune evolution from preneoplasia to lung adenocarcinoma. Germline-derived CDR1 and CDR2 are SNHLY and FYNNEI. CDR3 length: 13 amino acids. With 6 bases removed from V and 0 bases from J, the gap between germline ends came to 5 bases. The sequenced sample was FFPE lung adenocarcinoma in situ tissue. The sequence was obtained from a donor aged 70 or over with lung adenocarcinoma. The chain joins TRBV2 to TRBJ2-2; the D is unclear. CDR3 DNA: TGTGCCAGCAGGTCTACGAACACCGGGGAGCTGTTTTTT. It is translated as CASRSTNTGELFF.